These 5 T cell receptor beta chains were all obtained from the same sample, sequenced in a study of blood T cell repertoires in COVID-19. Profiling relied on immunoSEQ multiplex PCR, and the TCRdb table lists in-frame clones only, not all of them. The table records tens of thousands of clones, roughly 90% of them present only once. Sample: peripheral blood. The receptors originated from a man in his 70s with active or convalescent COVID-19.

The sample holds one count of this clone. The chain uses TRBV5-8 and TRBJ1-5; D is perhaps TRBD1 (6 bases). Trimming left V 3 bases short and J 2 bases short, with 9 bases between. This CDR3 contains 14 residues. Per germline, CDR1 SGHTS and CDR2 YDEGEE. Here the CDR3 DNA reads TGTGCCAGCAGCTCGAGGACAGGCAATCAGCCCCAGCATTTT. The encoded protein is CASSSRTGNQPQHF. The full variable domain, completed using reference TRBV5-8 and TRBJ1-5, is EAGVTQSPTHLIKTRGQQATLRCSPISGHTSVYWYQQALGLGLQFLLWYDEGEERNRGNFPPRFSGRQFPNYSSELNVNALELEDSALYLCASSSRTGNQPQHFGDGTRLSIL.

J is TRBJ2-2 and V is TRBV18, with 7 bases lining up with TRBD1. Trimming removed 0 bases from V and 3 bases from J; junction bases left unmatched: 4. The CDR3 length is 16 residues. Germline V gene lookup returns CDR1 KGHSH and CDR2 LQKENI. This CDR3 reads CASSPPGQTYTGELFF. Here the CDR3 DNA reads TGTGCCAGCTCACCACCGGGACAGACCTACACCGGGGAGCTGTTTTTT.

The chain has TRBV19 and TRBJ1-1, with D possibly being TRBD1 (6 bases). CDR1 is LNHDA and CDR2 is SQIVND in the germline V gene (reference sequence). V lost 4 bases and J lost 2, with 17 bases in between. The CDR3 runs to 16 residues. Here the CDR3 DNA reads TGTGCCAGTAGTAAACCTCCACAGGGTACTAACACTGAAGCTTTCTTT. This translates into CASSKPPQGTNTEAFF.

This chain joins TRBV4-3 and TRBJ1-1, with no clear D. Per the germline V gene, CDR1 is LGHNA and CDR2 is YSLEER. Trimming cost V 0 bases and J 3 bases, with 5 bases left between them. The CDR3 sequence is 13 residues long. CDR3 DNA sequence: TGCGCCAGCAGCCAAGACAGATACACTGAAGCTTTCTTT. Amino acids: CASSQDRYTEAFF.

The V gene is TRBV6-5, the J gene TRBJ2-5; 8 bases fit TRBD1. Germline CDR1 is MNHEY and CDR2 is SVGAGI. The ends lost 5 bases at V and 2 bases at J; junction bases unmatched: 7. CDR3 length: 15 residues. Written as DNA, the CDR3 is TGTGCCAGCAGTCCCCGGACAGGGCATCAAGAGACCCAGTACTTC. It translates to CASSPRTGHQETQYF.